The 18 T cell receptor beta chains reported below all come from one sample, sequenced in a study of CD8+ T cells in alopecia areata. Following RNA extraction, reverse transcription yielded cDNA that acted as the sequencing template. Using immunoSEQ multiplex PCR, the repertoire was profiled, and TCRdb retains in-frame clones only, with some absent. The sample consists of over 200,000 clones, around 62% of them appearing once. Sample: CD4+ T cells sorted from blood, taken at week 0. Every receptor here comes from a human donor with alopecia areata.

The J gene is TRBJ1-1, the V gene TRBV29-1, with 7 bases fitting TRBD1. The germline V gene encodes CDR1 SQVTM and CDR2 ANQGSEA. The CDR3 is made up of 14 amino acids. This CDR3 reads CSITPGTANTEAFF. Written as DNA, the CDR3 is TGCAGTATTACCCCAGGGACAGCGAACACTGAAGCTTTCTTT.

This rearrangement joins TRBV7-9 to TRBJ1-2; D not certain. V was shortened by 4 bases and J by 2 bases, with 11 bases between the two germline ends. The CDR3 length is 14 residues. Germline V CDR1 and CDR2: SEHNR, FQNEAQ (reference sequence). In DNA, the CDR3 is TGTGCCAGCAGCTCCCGGACGTCCAACTATGGCTACACCTTC. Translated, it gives CASSSRTSNYGYTF.

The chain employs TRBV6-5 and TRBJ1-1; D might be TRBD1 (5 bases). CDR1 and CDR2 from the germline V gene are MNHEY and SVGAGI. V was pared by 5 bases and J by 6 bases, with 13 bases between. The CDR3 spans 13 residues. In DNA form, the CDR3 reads TGTGCCAGCAGTGGGGCGAGGGCATCTGAAGCTTTCTTT. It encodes CASSGARASEAFF.

The CDR3 DNA is TGTGCCAGCAGTTTTAAGGGACGGCTGAACACTGAAGCTTTCTTT. Protein sequence: CASSFKGRLNTEAFF. The V gene is TRBV2, the J gene TRBJ1-1, with TRBD1 as a possible D gene (5 bases). The V end lost 5 bases, the J end lost 0 bases, and 13 bases lay between the germline ends. The germline gives CDR1 SNHLY, CDR2 FYNNEI. The CDR3 extends over 15 amino acids.

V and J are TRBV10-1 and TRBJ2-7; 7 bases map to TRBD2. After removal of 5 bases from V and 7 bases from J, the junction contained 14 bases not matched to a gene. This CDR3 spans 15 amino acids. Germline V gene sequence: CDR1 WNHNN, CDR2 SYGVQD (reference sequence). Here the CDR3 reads CASSPSLGGSREQYF. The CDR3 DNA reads TGCGCCAGCAGTCCATCCTTGGGGGGGTCTCGAGAGCAGTACTTC.

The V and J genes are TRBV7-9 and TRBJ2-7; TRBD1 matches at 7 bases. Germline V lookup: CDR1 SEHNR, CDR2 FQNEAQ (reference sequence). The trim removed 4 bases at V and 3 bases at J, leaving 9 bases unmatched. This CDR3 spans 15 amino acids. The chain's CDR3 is CASSSATGSYYEQYF. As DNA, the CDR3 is TGTGCCAGCAGCTCAGCGACAGGGTCCTACTACGAGCAGTACTTC.

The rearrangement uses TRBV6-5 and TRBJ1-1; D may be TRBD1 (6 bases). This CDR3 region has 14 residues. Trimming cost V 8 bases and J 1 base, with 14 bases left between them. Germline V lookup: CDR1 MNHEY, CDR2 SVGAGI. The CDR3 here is CASGRMTGNTEAFF. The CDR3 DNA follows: TGTGCCAGCGGCAGGATGACAGGGAACACTGAAGCTTTCTTT.

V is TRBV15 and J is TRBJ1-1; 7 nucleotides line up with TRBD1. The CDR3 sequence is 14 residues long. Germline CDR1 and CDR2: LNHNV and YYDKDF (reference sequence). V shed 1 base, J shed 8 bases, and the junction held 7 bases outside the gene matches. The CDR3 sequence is CATSRGQGHNEAFF. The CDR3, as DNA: TGTGCCACCAGCAGAGGACAGGGACATAACGAAGCTTTCTTT.

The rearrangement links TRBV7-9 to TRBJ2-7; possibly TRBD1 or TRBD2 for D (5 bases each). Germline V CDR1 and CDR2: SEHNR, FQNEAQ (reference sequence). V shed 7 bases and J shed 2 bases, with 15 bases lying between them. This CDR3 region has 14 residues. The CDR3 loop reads CASNSGTVTYEQYF. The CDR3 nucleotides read TGTGCCAGCAACTCAGGGACGGTTACCTACGAGCAGTACTTC.

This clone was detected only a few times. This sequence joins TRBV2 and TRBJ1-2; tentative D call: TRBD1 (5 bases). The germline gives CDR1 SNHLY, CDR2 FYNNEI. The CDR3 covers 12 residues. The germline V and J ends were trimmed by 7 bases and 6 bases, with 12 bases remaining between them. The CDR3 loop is CASKRGANGYTF. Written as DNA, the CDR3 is TGTGCCAGCAAGAGGGGCGCGAATGGCTACACCTTC.

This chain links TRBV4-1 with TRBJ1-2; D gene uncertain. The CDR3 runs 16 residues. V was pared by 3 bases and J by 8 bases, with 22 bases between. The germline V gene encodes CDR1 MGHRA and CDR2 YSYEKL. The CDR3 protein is CASSQESGDWQEGYTF. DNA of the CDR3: TGCGCCAGCAGCCAGGAGTCGGGCGACTGGCAGGAAGGCTACACCTTC.

CDR3 nucleotides: TGTGCCAGCAGCCGGCAGGGGGCCGGTGGCGAGCAGTACTTC. Residues: CASSRQGAGGEQYF. The chain is built from TRBV11-2 and TRBJ2-7; TRBD1 matches at 8 bases. The length of the CDR3 is 14 residues. The ends lost 5 bases at V and 6 bases at J; junction bases unmatched: 9. Germline V gene data show CDR1 as SGHAT and CDR2 as FQNNGV.

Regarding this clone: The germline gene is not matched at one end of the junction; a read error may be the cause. The CDR3 here is CASSYSRGHPGDF. The DNA of the CDR3 is TGTGCCAGCAGTTACTCGAGGGGACACCCCGGGGACTTC. This chain links TRBV6-5 with TRBJ2-7; D may be TRBD1 (6 bases). The CDR3 totals 13 residues. From germline, CDR1 is MNHEY and CDR2 SVGAGI.

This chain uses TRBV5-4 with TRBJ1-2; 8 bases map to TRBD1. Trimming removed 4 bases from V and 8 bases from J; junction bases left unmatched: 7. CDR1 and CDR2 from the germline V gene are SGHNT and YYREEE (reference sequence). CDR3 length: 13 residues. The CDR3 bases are TGTGCCAGCAGCGAGGGACAGGTCGGGGGCTACACCTTC. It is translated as CASSEGQVGGYTF.

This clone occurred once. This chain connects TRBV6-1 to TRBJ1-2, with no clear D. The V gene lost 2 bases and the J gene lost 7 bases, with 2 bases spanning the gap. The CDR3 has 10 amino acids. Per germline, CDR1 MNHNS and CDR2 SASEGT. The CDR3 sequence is CASSEIGYTF. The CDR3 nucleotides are TGTGCCAGCAGTGAAATTGGCTACACCTTC.

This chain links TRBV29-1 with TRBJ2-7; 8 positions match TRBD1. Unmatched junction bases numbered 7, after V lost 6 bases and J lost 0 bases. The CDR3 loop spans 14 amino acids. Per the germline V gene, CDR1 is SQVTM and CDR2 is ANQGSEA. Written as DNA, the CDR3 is TGCAGCGTGGGACCGGGACAGGCCTCCTACGAGCAGTACTTC. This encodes CSVGPGQASYEQYF.

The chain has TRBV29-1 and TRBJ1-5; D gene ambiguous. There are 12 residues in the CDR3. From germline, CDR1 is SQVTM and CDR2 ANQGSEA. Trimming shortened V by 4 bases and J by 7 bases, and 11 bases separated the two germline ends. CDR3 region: CSVGNRNQPQHF. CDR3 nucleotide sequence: TGCAGCGTTGGGAACCGGAACCAGCCCCAGCATTTT.

CDR3 residues: CASSLSGPSSGKLDTGELFF. CDR3 coding DNA: TGTGCCAGCAGTTTATCGGGTCCCTCCTCAGGGAAGTTGGACACCGGGGAGCTGTTTTTT. The V call is TRBV27, the J call TRBJ2-2; D is possibly TRBD1 (5 bases). Germline lookup yields CDR1 MNHEY and CDR2 SMNVEV (reference sequence). The V and J ends lost 0 bases and 3 bases respectively, with 23 bases between them. The CDR3 is made up of 20 amino acids.